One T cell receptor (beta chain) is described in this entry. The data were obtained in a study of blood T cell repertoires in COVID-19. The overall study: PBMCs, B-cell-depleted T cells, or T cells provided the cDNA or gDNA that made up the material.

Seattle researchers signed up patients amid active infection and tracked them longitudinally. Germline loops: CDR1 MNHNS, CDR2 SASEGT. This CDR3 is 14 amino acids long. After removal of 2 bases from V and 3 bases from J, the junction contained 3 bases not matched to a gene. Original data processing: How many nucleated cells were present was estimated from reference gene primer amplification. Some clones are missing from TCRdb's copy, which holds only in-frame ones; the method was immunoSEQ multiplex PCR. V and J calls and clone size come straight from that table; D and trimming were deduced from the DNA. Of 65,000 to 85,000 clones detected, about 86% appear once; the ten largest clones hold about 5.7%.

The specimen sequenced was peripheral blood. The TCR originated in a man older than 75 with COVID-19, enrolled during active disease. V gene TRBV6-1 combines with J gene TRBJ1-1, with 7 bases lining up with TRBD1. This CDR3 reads CASSENRGYTEAFF. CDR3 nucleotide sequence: TGTGCCAGCAGTGAAAACAGGGGCTACACTGAAGCTTTCTTT.